A single T cell receptor beta chain is shown here with its context. Its specificity is not known. This CDR3 comprises 14 residues. The data were obtained in a study of T cell responses to AZD1222 COVID-19 vaccine. Findings and caveats of the study: Just a handful of AZD1222 recipients tested seropositive at baseline. When two AZD1222 doses had been given, Spike-specific TCR breadth and depth rose. No repertoire was sampled before or during the peak T cell response, only after it. Females made up more of the donors, who were largely white British, and clonal diversity may have come out too low.

TCRdb's table, derived via immunoSEQ multiplex PCR, lists solely in-frame clones and lacks some. The repertoire consists of some 99,000 clones, with 87% occurring once and the leading ten covering 4% to 6%. The sequencing used peripheral blood, collected on day 0 of AZD1222 vaccination. V is TRBV21-1 and J is TRBJ1-3. TRBV21-1 is noted as a pseudogene. The clonotype originates from an adult in good health. This CDR3 is CASSTELSGNTIYF. DNA for the CDR3: TGTGCCAGCAGCACCGAACTATCTGGAAACACCATATATTTT.